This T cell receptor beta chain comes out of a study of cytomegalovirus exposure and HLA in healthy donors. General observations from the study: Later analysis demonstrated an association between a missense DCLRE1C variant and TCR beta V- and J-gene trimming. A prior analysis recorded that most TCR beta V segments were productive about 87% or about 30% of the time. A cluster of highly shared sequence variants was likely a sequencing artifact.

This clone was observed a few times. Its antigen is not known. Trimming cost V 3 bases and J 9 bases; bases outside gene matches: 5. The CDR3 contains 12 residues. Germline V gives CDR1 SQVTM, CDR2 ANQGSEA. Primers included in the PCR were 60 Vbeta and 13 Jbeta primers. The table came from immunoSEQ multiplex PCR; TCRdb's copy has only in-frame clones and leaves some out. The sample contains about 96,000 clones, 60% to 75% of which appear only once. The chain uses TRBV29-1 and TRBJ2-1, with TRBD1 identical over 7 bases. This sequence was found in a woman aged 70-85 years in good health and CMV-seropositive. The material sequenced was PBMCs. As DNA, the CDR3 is TGCAGCGTTGATGAGGGGGCAGGTGAGCAGTTCTTC. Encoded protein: CSVDEGAGEQFF.